The 16 T cell receptor beta chains below all came from one sample that was sequenced in a study of cytomegalovirus exposure and HLA in healthy donors. This PCR relied on a set of 60 Vbeta primers and 13 Jbeta primers. The table came from immunoSEQ multiplex PCR; TCRdb's copy has only in-frame clones and leaves some out. The sample has roughly 130,000 clones, around 85% seen once; the top ten hold 2.1%. The sequenced sample was PBMCs. The receptors shown here come from a young man in good health and CMV-seronegative.

J is TRBJ2-1 and V is TRBV5-1; TRBD2 matches 8 bases. CDR1 and CDR2 (germline): SGHRS, YFSETQ. The CDR3 contains 17 residues. After removal of 1 base from V and 6 bases from J, the junction contained 12 bases not matched to a gene. The CDR3 DNA is TGCGCCAGCAGCTTGCATGGTCAAGCGGGGGCCGGCAATGAGCAGTTCTTC. Protein sequence: CASSLHGQAGAGNEQFF.

This clone was recorded a few times. This chain links TRBV11-2 with TRBJ2-5; 8 nucleotides agree with TRBD2. The CDR3 is 16 residues long. V lost 1 base and J lost 6; bases outside the gene matches: 10. CDR1 is SGHAT and CDR2 is FQNNGV in the germline V gene. CDR3 bases: TGTGCCAGCAGCTTAGTCCCCGGGGGGGCGGCTCAGACCCAGTACTTC. Translating it yields CASSLVPGGAAQTQYF.

This chain joins TRBV7-9 and TRBJ1-2, with unresolved D. The CDR3 runs 15 residues. Trimming removed 1 base at V and 7 bases at J, with 16 bases between. Germline V lookup: CDR1 SEHNR, CDR2 FQNEAQ (reference sequence). The CDR3 DNA follows: TGTGCCAGCAGCTTAGTAGGTGAGGCCAGTAGTGGCTACACCTTC. It yields the protein CASSLVGEASSGYTF.

The J gene is TRBJ1-6, the V gene TRBV6-5; D remains ambiguous. CDR3 length equals 14 residues. Germline CDR1 is MNHEY and CDR2 is SVGAGI. Trimming shortened V by 6 bases and J by 0 bases, and 6 bases separated the two germline ends. CDR3 bases: TGTGCCAGCAGACAAGTCTCCTATAATTCACCCCTCCACTTT. Translating it yields CASRQVSYNSPLHF.

This clone was seen a handful of times. The chain has TRBV19 and TRBJ2-3; 9 bases are shared with TRBD2. V lost 1 base, J lost 2 bases, and 13 bases stayed unmatched. The germline V gene encodes CDR1 LNHDA and CDR2 SQIVND (reference sequence). The CDR3 has 19 amino acids. The CDR3 spells CASSIGASGEPLATDTQYF. CDR3 nucleotide sequence: TGTGCCAGTAGTATAGGGGCTAGCGGGGAGCCTCTAGCCACAGATACGCAGTATTTT.

V usage is TRBV6-5 and J usage is TRBJ2-2; TRBD1 matches 9 bases. J gave up 0 bases and V 2 bases, and 1 base lay outside the gene matches. The CDR3 totals 16 residues. Germline V gene sequence: CDR1 MNHEY, CDR2 SVGAGI. CDR3 bases: TGTGCCAGCAGTTACGGGACAGGGACGAACACCGGGGAGCTGTTTTTT. Translating it yields CASSYGTGTNTGELFF.

In DNA, the CDR3 is TGTGCCAGCAGCTTAGAGGGTGGGGGCTATGCAACTAATGAAAAACTGTTTTTT. Residues: CASSLEGGGYATNEKLFF. The chain carries TRBV7-2 and TRBJ1-4; the D gene is possibly TRBD1 (6 bases). Between the trimmed V and J ends, which lost 1 base and 0 bases, there was a span of 15 bases. In germline, CDR1 is SGHTA, CDR2 FQGNSA. CDR3 length: 18 residues.

The V and J genes are TRBV7-9 and TRBJ2-7, with TRBD1 matching over 7 bases. Trimming took 5 bases from V and 7 from J; bases not matched to a gene: 11. The CDR3 is made up of 14 amino acids. Germline-derived CDR1 and CDR2 are SEHNR and FQNEAQ (reference sequence). The CDR3 nucleotides read TGTGCCAGCAGCGGCGACAGGGACCCCTTGGAGCAGTACTTC. This sequence encodes CASSGDRDPLEQYF.

The chain uses TRBV10-3 and TRBJ2-3; 16 nucleotides line up with TRBD2. Germline assignment: CDR1 ENHRY and CDR2 SYGVKD. CDR3 length: 19 amino acids. V lost 3 bases to trimming and J lost 3 bases; unmatched junction nucleotides: 9. CDR3 coding DNA: TGTGCCATCAGTGATCCGGGACTAGCGGGGGGGCCGCGGACAGATACGCAGTATTTT. This gives the protein CAISDPGLAGGPRTDTQYF.

The V gene is TRBV27, the J gene TRBJ2-5; a possible D gene is TRBD1 (6 bases). CDR1 is MNHEY and CDR2 is SMNVEV in the germline V gene (reference sequence). The V and J ends lost 5 bases and 5 bases respectively, with 12 bases between them. CDR3 length: 13 amino acids. The CDR3 nucleotides are TGTGCCAGCAGTATCACAGGGATGGAGACCCAGTACTTC. Its translation: CASSITGMETQYF.

V usage is TRBV29-1 and J usage is TRBJ2-5, with TRBD1 matching over 11 bases. The length of the CDR3 is 11 residues. From germline, CDR1 is SQVTM and CDR2 ANQGSEA. V was pared by 6 bases and J by 8 bases, with 2 bases of the junction left unmatched. The CDR3 DNA follows: TGCAGCGTAGGACAGGGGGCTACCCAGTACTTC. Translated, it gives CSVGQGATQYF.

V usage is TRBV27 and J usage is TRBJ1-1, with D possibly being TRBD1 (5 bases). CDR1 and CDR2 from the germline V gene are MNHEY and SMNVEV (reference sequence). This CDR3 region has 14 residues. V gave up 2 bases and J gave up 4 bases, with 11 bases separating them. The CDR3 loop reads CASSLIGAVTEAFF. CDR3 coding DNA: TGTGCCAGCAGTTTAATAGGGGCGGTCACTGAAGCTTTCTTT.

V gene TRBV12-5 combines with J gene TRBJ2-7; TRBD2 agrees at 7 bases. V lost 2 bases and J lost 7; bases outside the gene matches: 14. This CDR3 has 16 amino acids. CDR1 LGHNT and CDR2 FRNRAP come from the germline V gene. DNA of the CDR3: TGTGCTAGTGGTTTGATCACCGGGACGGGGGAGGGGGAGCAGTACTTC. It specifies CASGLITGTGEGEQYF.

The chain links TRBV6-5 to TRBJ1-6; a weak D match, TRBD1 (5 bases). Germline loops: CDR1 MNHEY, CDR2 SVGAGI. The CDR3 loop spans 15 amino acids. V lost 3 bases and J lost 7, with 13 bases in between. This CDR3 reads CASSYRGGENSPLHF. In nucleotides, the CDR3 is TGTGCCAGCAGTTATCGTGGGGGGGAAAATTCACCCCTCCACTTT.

The chain has TRBV5-1 and TRBJ2-6; 11 bases match TRBD2. Germline CDR1 SGHRS, CDR2 YFSETQ. The CDR3 contains 20 residues. J was trimmed by 4 bases and V by 0 bases; bases with no gene match: 12. CDR3 sequence (DNA): TGCGCCAGCAGCTTGGCCCCTAGCGGGGGGAGCTCAGTGGGGGCCAACGTCCTGACTTTC. Amino acid sequence: CASSLAPSGGSSVGANVLTF.

This chain links TRBV11-3 with TRBJ2-1; 7 bases map to TRBD2. V trimming: 0 bases; J trimming: 3 bases; junction bases outside the gene matches: 8. Germline values: CDR1 SGHNT, CDR2 YENEEA. The CDR3 is 17 amino acids. CDR3 in amino acids: CASSLEPGGGIYNEQFF. Here the CDR3 DNA reads TGTGCCAGCAGCTTAGAGCCCGGCGGGGGAATCTACAATGAGCAGTTCTTC.